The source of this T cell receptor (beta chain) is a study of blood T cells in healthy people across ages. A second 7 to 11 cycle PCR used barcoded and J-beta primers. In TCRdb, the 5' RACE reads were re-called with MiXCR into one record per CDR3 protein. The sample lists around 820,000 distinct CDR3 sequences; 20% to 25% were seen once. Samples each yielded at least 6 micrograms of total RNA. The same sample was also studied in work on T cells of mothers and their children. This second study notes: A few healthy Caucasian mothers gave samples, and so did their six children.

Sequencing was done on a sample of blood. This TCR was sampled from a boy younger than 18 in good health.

CDR3 DNA: TGTGCCAGCAGTGAAGCGCTCAGGAGCTCCTACGAGCAGTACTTC. Encoded protein: CASSEALRSSYEQYF. The rearrangement joins TRBV2 to TRBJ2-7; D remains unclear. The CDR3 spans 15 residues. Germline V CDR1 and CDR2: SNHLY, FYNNEI. V was trimmed by 0 bases and J by 0 bases, leaving 9 bases between them. The full variable domain, in which reference TRBV2 and TRBJ2-7 provide the parts outside the CDR3, is EPEVTQTPSHQVTQMGQEVILRCVPISNHLYFYWYRQILGQKVEFLVSFYNNEISEKSEIFDDQFSVERPDGSNFTLKIRSTKLEDSAMYFCASSEALRSSYEQYFGPGTRLTVT.